The clone carrying this TCR beta chain turned up a few times. The antigen is unknown. For TCR beta, libraries came from iRepertoire HTBI primers and Arm-PCR of CDR3 regions. TCRdb independently ran MiXCR on the multiplex PCR reads; one entry per CDR3 protein. The table has 500,000 to 800,000 distinct CDR3 sequences, 30% seen once; the top ten hold under 55%. This CDR3 contains 15 residues. Germline CDR1 and CDR2: SGHRS and YFSETQ. V dropped 2 bases and J dropped 6; count of bases not matched to a gene: 5. The sample comes from a study of regulatory T cells in long-lasting Graves disease. About the research overall: Disease was considered persistent Graves' disease after over 5 years of antithyroid drugs (with positive TSH receptor antibodies).

Time point reported: persistent/refractory GD, antithyroid drugs over 5 years with positive TRAb. Generation of the TCR library employed RNA extracted from PBMCs. Study-wide points: Persistent disease favored TRBV28, TRBJ1-2 and TRBJ2-5. Sampling was limited to peripheral blood rather than thyroid tissue.

The chain joins TRBV5-1 to TRBJ1-5, with TRBD1 matching over 10 bases. Sequenced here: peripheral blood mononuclear cells (PBMCs), sampled when the disease was refractory, from a patient treated with antithyroid drugs. The receptor comes from a female donor with Graves disease. CDR3 in amino acids: CASSFDRGQGQPQHF. The CDR3, as DNA: TGCGCCAGCAGCTTCGACAGGGGGCAGGGTCAGCCCCAGCATTTT. Using reference TRBV5-1 and TRBJ1-5 for the parts outside the CDR3, the full variable domain is KAGVTQTPRYLIKTRGQQVTLSCSPISGHRSVSWYQQTPGQGLQFLFEYFSETQRNKGNFPGRFSGRQFSNSRSEMNVSTLELGDSALYLCASSFDRGQGQPQHFGDGTRLSIL.